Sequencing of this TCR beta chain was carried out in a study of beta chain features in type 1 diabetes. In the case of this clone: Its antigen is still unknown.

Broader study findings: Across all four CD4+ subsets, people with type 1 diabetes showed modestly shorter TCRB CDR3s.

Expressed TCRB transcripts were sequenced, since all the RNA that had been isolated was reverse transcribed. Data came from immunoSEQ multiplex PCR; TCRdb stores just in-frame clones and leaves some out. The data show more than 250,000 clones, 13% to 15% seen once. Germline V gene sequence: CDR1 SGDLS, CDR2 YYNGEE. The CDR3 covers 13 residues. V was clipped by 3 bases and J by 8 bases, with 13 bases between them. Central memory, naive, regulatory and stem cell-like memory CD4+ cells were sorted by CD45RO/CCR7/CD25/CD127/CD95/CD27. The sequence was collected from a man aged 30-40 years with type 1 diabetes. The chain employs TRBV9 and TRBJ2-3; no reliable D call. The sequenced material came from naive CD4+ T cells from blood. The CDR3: CASSGPLYRTQYF. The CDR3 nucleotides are TGTGCCAGCAGCGGCCCACTATACCGTACGCAGTATTTT.